Presented here are 32 T cell receptor beta chains from one specimen sequenced in a study of blood T cell repertoires in COVID-19. Measured with immunoSEQ multiplex PCR; TCRdb has only the in-frame clones, and not every one. The sample consists of about 260,000 clones, 86% of them appearing once. Sequencing was performed on peripheral blood. Receptor source: a man aged 25-45 years with active or convalescent COVID-19.

The chain couples TRBV5-1 to TRBJ2-5; 8 positions agree with TRBD2. CDR3 length equals 16 residues. The germline gives CDR1 SGHRS, CDR2 YFSETQ. Unmatched junction bases numbered 6, after V lost 0 bases and J lost 2 bases. CDR3 sequence (DNA): TGCGCCAGCAGCTTGGCAGGACTAGCTCGTCAAGAGACCCAGTACTTC. Amino acids: CASSLAGLARQETQYF. Looking up the rest from reference TRBV5-1 and TRBJ2-5 gives the full variable domain: KAGVTQTPRYLIKTRGQQVTLSCSPISGHRSVSWYQQTPGQGLQFLFEYFSETQRNKGNFPGRFSGRQFSNSRSEMNVSTLELGDSALYLCASSLAGLARQETQYFGPGTRLLVL.

This clone occurred a few times. This chain uses TRBV4-2 with TRBJ2-7; 11 bases are shared with TRBD2. CDR3 length: 15 amino acids. Trimming removed 4 bases from V and 7 bases from J; junction bases left unmatched: 9. The germline V gene has CDR1 LGHNA and CDR2 YNFKEQ. CDR3 nucleotide sequence: TGTGCCAGCAGCCCAGCTAGCGGGGGGTCGGGTGAGCAGTACTTC. This codes for CASSPASGGSGEQYF.

The gene calls are TRBV19 and TRBJ2-1; D remains unclear. The CDR3 runs to 14 residues. Between the trimmed V and J ends, which lost 9 bases and 0 bases, there was a span of 12 bases. Germline CDR1 reads LNHDA; CDR2 reads SQIVND (reference sequence). CDR3 in amino acids: CARPPGSSYNEQFF. The CDR3 nucleotides read TGTGCCAGGCCTCCAGGCAGCTCCTACAATGAGCAGTTCTTC.

This clone has more than one count but fewer than ten. The gene calls are TRBV4-3 and TRBJ1-1; D is perhaps TRBD1 (6 bases). CDR1 and CDR2 (germline): LGHNA, YSLEER. The CDR3 runs 15 residues. Trimming took 4 bases from V and 2 from J, leaving 14 bases between them. CDR3 in DNA: TGCGCCAGCAGCCCAGAGACAGGATCCAACACTGAAGCTTTCTTT. Amino acids: CASSPETGSNTEAFF.

The genes are TRBV7-9 and TRBJ2-6; TRBD1 is a possible D gene (6 bases). The CDR3 is 18 amino acids. V was cut by 5 bases and J by 2 bases, with 19 bases left in between. Germline V lookup: CDR1 SEHNR, CDR2 FQNEAQ (reference sequence). The DNA of the CDR3 is TGTGCCAGCAGCGGACAACCGGGACACCGTACTGGGGCCAACGTCCTGACTTTC. It translates to CASSGQPGHRTGANVLTF.

The rearrangement links TRBV23-1 to TRBJ1-5, with 7 bases identical to TRBD1. TRBV23-1 is classed as an ORF, of uncertain function. The CDR3 has 14 amino acids. After removal of 2 bases from V and 5 bases from J, the junction contained 3 bases not matched to a gene. CDR3: CASSQGTVDQPQHF. Written as DNA, the CDR3 is TGCGCCAGCAGTCAAGGGACAGTCGATCAGCCCCAGCATTTT.

V usage is TRBV7-2 and J usage is TRBJ2-5; D not certain. V dropped 2 bases and J dropped 0 bases, with 13 bases sitting between them. CDR1 and CDR2 (germline): SGHTA, FQGNSA. The CDR3 is 16 amino acids. This chain's CDR3 is CASSLHGSGDQETQYF. The DNA of the CDR3 is TGTGCCAGCAGCTTACACGGTTCAGGTGACCAAGAGACCCAGTACTTC.

This sequence joins TRBV14 and TRBJ1-1; D not certain. This CDR3 has 13 amino acids. Germline V CDR1 and CDR2: SGHDN, FVKESK. The V end was cut by 6 bases, the J end by 1 base, with 9 bases between. The CDR3 nucleotides are TGTGCCAGCAGTTATAACAGGAACACTGAAGCTTTCTTT. It codes for CASSYNRNTEAFF.

This rearrangement joins TRBV29-1 to TRBJ1-1, with TRBD1 as a possible D gene (5 bases). Trimming removed 6 bases from V and 7 bases from J, with 9 bases in between. The CDR3 totals 10 residues. The germline V gene has CDR1 SQVTM and CDR2 ANQGSEA. CDR3 nucleotides: TGCAGCGTGGGTAGGGGTGAAGCTTTCTTT. Translation: CSVGRGEAFF.

The rearrangement uses TRBV29-1 and TRBJ2-2; 10 nucleotides match TRBD1. The J segment lost 5 bases and the V segment lost 2 bases, leaving 8 bases of the junction unmatched. The germline V gene encodes CDR1 SQVTM and CDR2 ANQGSEA. The CDR3 has 16 amino acids. The CDR3 DNA sequence: TGCAGCGTTGAATCACGGACAGGGGGTTATACCGGGGAGCTGTTTTTT. The encoded protein is CSVESRTGGYTGELFF.

The chain combines TRBV27 with TRBJ1-1; 7 bases fit TRBD1. Germline V gene data show CDR1 as MNHEY and CDR2 as SMNVEV (reference sequence). V dropped 3 bases and J dropped 6; count of bases not matched to a gene: 7. The CDR3 is 14 amino acids. The CDR3 sequence: CASSFVQGFSEAFF. The CDR3 nucleotides read TGTGCCAGCAGTTTCGTACAGGGGTTCTCTGAAGCTTTCTTT.

The rearrangement uses TRBV27 and TRBJ1-1, with D perhaps matching TRBD1 (5 bases). Germline V gene lookup returns CDR1 MNHEY and CDR2 SMNVEV (reference sequence). The CDR3 contains 15 residues. V lost 0 bases and J lost 3, with 11 bases in between. The CDR3 here is CASSLSRETDTEAFF. In nucleotides, the CDR3 is TGTGCCAGCAGTTTATCGCGGGAGACAGACACTGAAGCTTTCTTT.

The chain employs TRBV5-6 and TRBJ1-6, with D possibly TRBD1 on 5 matching bases. This CDR3 comprises 17 residues. Deletions cut 2 bases from V and 4 bases from J, with 16 bases between. Germline CDR1 and CDR2: SGHDT and YYEEEE. The CDR3 reads CASSFRSGSSYNSPLHF. The CDR3 nucleotides read TGTGCCAGCAGCTTCCGGTCAGGGTCAAGTTATAATTCACCCCTCCACTTT.

V usage is TRBV27 and J usage is TRBJ2-3; 7 nucleotides align to TRBD1. CDR3 length: 15 residues. J gave up 4 bases and V 5 bases, and 9 bases lay outside the gene matches. Germline lookup yields CDR1 MNHEY and CDR2 SMNVEV (reference sequence). CDR3 sequence: CASSHRGTASDTQYF. The CDR3 DNA follows: TGTGCCAGCAGTCACAGAGGGACAGCTTCAGATACGCAGTATTTT.

The rearrangement uses TRBV11-2 and TRBJ1-2; D gene unclear. The CDR3 has 14 amino acids. Germline CDR1 SGHAT, CDR2 FQNNGV. V lost 5 bases, J lost 8 bases, and 18 bases lay in between. CDR3 nucleotides: TGTGCCAGCAGCCCCCTGCGCGTTAGTACCGGCTACACCTTC. Its protein product is CASSPLRVSTGYTF. Full variable domain (outside the CDR3, taken from reference TRBV11-2 and TRBJ1-2): EAGVAQSPRYKIIEKRQSVAFWCNPISGHATLYWYQQILGQGPKLLIQFQNNGVVDDSQLPKDRFSAERLKGVDSTLKIQPAKLEDSAVYLCASSPLRVSTGYTFGSGTRLTVV.

The V and J genes are TRBV2 and TRBJ1-6; the D is unclear. This CDR3 comprises 13 residues. The V gene's germline CDR1 is SNHLY and CDR2 FYNNEI. The V gene lost 9 bases and the J gene lost 0 bases, with 6 bases spanning the gap. The CDR3: CARTSSYNSPLHF. DNA for the CDR3: TGTGCCAGAACGAGCTCCTATAATTCACCCCTCCACTTT.

This sequence joins TRBV6-5 and TRBJ1-1, with TRBD1 matching over 9 bases. The germline V gene has CDR1 MNHEY and CDR2 SVGAGI. The CDR3 loop spans 15 amino acids. The V segment lost 8 bases and the J segment 1 base; nucleotides outside the gene matches: 8. CDR3 bases: TGTGCCAGCTGGGGACAGGGAGAAGGGAACACTGAAGCTTTCTTT. Its protein product is CASWGQGEGNTEAFF.

The chain joins TRBV6-1 to TRBJ1-5; 9 nucleotides align to TRBD1. Per the germline V gene, CDR1 is MNHNS and CDR2 is SASEGT. Trimming cost V 3 bases and J 1 base; bases outside gene matches: 4. The CDR3 covers 16 residues. The CDR3 here is CASSDPDRGSNQPQHF. The CDR3 region has the DNA TGTGCCAGCAGTGACCCGGACAGGGGAAGCAATCAGCCCCAGCATTTT.

The chain couples TRBV13 to TRBJ1-1; D may be TRBD1 (6 bases). Per the germline V gene, CDR1 is PRHDT and CDR2 is FYEKMQ (reference sequence). The V end was cut by 3 bases, the J end by 5 bases, with 13 bases between. CDR3 size: 14 residues. CDR3 amino acids: CASSFSDRLTEAFF. CDR3 nucleotides: TGTGCCAGCAGCTTCTCCGACAGGCTAACTGAAGCTTTCTTT.

The rearrangement links TRBV5-1 to TRBJ1-2, with 8 bases matching TRBD1. J gave up 6 bases and V 4 bases, and 8 bases lay outside the gene matches. The CDR3 extends over 14 amino acids. Looked up from germline, CDR1 is SGHRS and CDR2 is YFSETQ. The DNA of the CDR3 is TGCGCCAGCAGCCTGGGGACAGGAGCGCATGGCTACACCTTC. It is translated as CASSLGTGAHGYTF.

This chain links TRBV18 with TRBJ1-5; no clear D. The germline V gene has CDR1 KGHSH and CDR2 LQKENI. V dropped 8 bases and J dropped 1 base, with 12 bases sitting between them. The CDR3 has 14 residues. CDR3 region: CASTLSGSNQPQHF. The CDR3 bases are TGTGCCAGCACGTTATCAGGAAGCAATCAGCCCCAGCATTTT. The variable domain in full, completed from reference TRBV18 and TRBJ1-5, reads NAGVMQNPRHLVRRRGQEARLRCSPMKGHSHVYWYRQLPEEGLKFMVYLQKENIIDESGMPKERFSAEFPKEGPSILRIQQVVRGDSAAYFCASTLSGSNQPQHFGDGTRLSIL.

This clone was found once. The rearrangement joins TRBV6-5 to TRBJ1-2; possibly TRBD1 for D (6 bases). V lost 7 bases, J lost 10 bases, and 28 bases lay in between. The CDR3 is 16 amino acids. Per germline, CDR1 MNHEY and CDR2 SVGAGI. The CDR3: CASTYSSTGQGRDYTF. CDR3 nucleotides: TGTGCCAGCACCTACTCATCCACAGGGCAGGGCAGAGACTACACCTTC.

With regard to this clone: The sample carries other DNA sequences with the same CDR3. V gene TRBV2 combines with J gene TRBJ2-3; tentative D call: TRBD2 (7 bases). The germline V and J ends were trimmed by 4 bases and 0 bases, with 11 bases remaining between them. Germline V CDR1 and CDR2: SNHLY, FYNNEI. There are 15 residues in the CDR3. CDR3 in DNA: TGTGCCAGCAGTGTCGGGGGGCCAAGCACAGATACGCAGTATTTT. Its protein is CASSVGGPSTDTQYF.

The rearrangement links TRBV9 to TRBJ2-1, with D possibly TRBD1 on 6 matching bases. CDR1 and CDR2 from the germline V gene are SGDLS and YYNGEE. The V and J ends lost 2 bases and 4 bases respectively, with 10 bases between them. This CDR3 spans 14 amino acids. The CDR3 sequence is CASSVRGEYNEQFF. CDR3 sequence (DNA): TGTGCCAGCAGCGTCAGGGGTGAGTACAATGAGCAGTTCTTC.

The V call is TRBV3-1 (or the pseudogene TRBV3-2), the J call TRBJ1-3; a weak D match, TRBD1 (5 bases). The germline gives CDR1 LGHDT, CDR2 YNNKEL (reference sequence). V was trimmed by 4 bases and J by 0 bases, leaving 10 bases between them. The CDR3 is made up of 15 amino acids. CDR3 nucleotide sequence: TGTGCCAGCAGCCCCGCAGGGTACTCTGGAAACACCATATATTTT. Protein product: CASSPAGYSGNTIYF.

The chain couples TRBV10-1 to TRBJ2-1; weak D call: TRBD2 (5 bases). This CDR3 has 16 amino acids. CDR1 is WNHNN and CDR2 is SYGVQD in the germline V gene (reference sequence). The V end lost 0 bases, the J end lost 7 bases, and 16 bases lay between the germline ends. The CDR3 DNA reads TGCGCCAGCAGTGAGTCGTTGGACTCCAGCCGGAATGAGCAGTTCTTC. Translation gives CASSESLDSSRNEQFF.

The genes are TRBV11-2 and TRBJ2-7, with D perhaps matching TRBD1 (5 bases). The CDR3 loop spans 15 amino acids. V was shortened by 5 bases and J by 2 bases, with 16 bases between the two germline ends. Germline V lookup: CDR1 SGHAT, CDR2 FQNNGV. CDR3 loop: CASSTPAGKAYEQYF. CDR3 DNA sequence: TGTGCCAGCAGCACCCCAGCAGGGAAAGCCTACGAGCAGTACTTC.

The chain carries TRBV7-6 and TRBJ2-7, with TRBD1 matching 7 bases. V shed 6 bases, J shed 2 bases, and the junction held 13 bases outside the gene matches. Per germline, CDR1 SGHVS and CDR2 FNYEAQ. The CDR3 totals 16 residues. In DNA, the CDR3 is TGTGCCAGCAGTCCTGAACCCGGGACAGCAACCTACGAGCAGTACTTC. Translating it yields CASSPEPGTATYEQYF.

V is TRBV12-3 or TRBV12-4 and J is TRBJ1-1; 7 bases map to TRBD1. V lost 5 bases to trimming and J lost 10 bases; unmatched junction nucleotides: 4. This CDR3 has 11 residues. The CDR3 loop is CASSINRGAFF. The CDR3 DNA reads TGTGCCAGCAGTATAAACAGGGGAGCTTTCTTT.

The chain couples TRBV5-1 to TRBJ2-3; 7 bases are a match to TRBD2. CDR3 length equals 15 residues. The V gene end was trimmed by 4 bases and the J gene end by 2 bases; junction bases not matched to a gene: 7. Germline V gives CDR1 SGHRS, CDR2 YFSETQ. CDR3 nucleotides: TGCGCCAGCAGCGGGTTCGGGGGGAACACAGATACGCAGTATTTT. It encodes CASSGFGGNTDTQYF. Full variable domain (rest looked up from reference TRBV5-1 and TRBJ2-3): KAGVTQTPRYLIKTRGQQVTLSCSPISGHRSVSWYQQTPGQGLQFLFEYFSETQRNKGNFPGRFSGRQFSNSRSEMNVSTLELGDSALYLCASSGFGGNTDTQYFGPGTRLTVL.

The genes are TRBV6-1 and TRBJ1-5; 11 nucleotides agree with TRBD1. This CDR3 region has 16 residues. The V segment lost 4 bases and the J segment 0 bases; nucleotides outside the gene matches: 2. Germline CDR1 MNHNS, CDR2 SASEGT. The CDR3: CASSGDRGISNQPQHF. DNA for the CDR3: TGTGCCAGCAGTGGGGACAGGGGGATTAGCAATCAGCCCCAGCATTTT.

The CDR3 DNA sequence: TGTGCCAGCAGCCCGAACTGGCAAGAGACCCAGTACTTC. It encodes CASSPNWQETQYF. The rearrangement links TRBV14 to TRBJ2-5; D remains ambiguous. V gave up 4 bases and J gave up 2 bases, with 8 bases separating them. Looked up from germline, CDR1 is SGHDN and CDR2 is FVKESK. The CDR3 loop spans 13 amino acids. Complete variable domain (other parts from reference TRBV14 and TRBJ2-5): EAGVTQFPSHSVIEKGQTVTLRCDPISGHDNLYWYRRVMGKEIKFLLHFVKESKQDESGMPNNRFLAERTGGTYSTLKVQPAELEDSGVYFCASSPNWQETQYFGPGTRLLVL.